The 20 T cell receptor beta chains presented below share a single source sample, sequenced in a study of shared clonotypes between healthy human individuals. TCRdb's copy holds only in-frame clones and misses some; the assay was immunoSEQ multiplex PCR. The sample lists roughly 400,000 clones, around 96% occurring once. Sample: memory CD8+ T cells sorted from blood. As to subset: CD45RO+ cells pooled with CCR7-negative TemRA cells. The origin of the receptors is a man aged 25 to 40 in good health.

The chain couples TRBV25-1 to TRBJ2-7; TRBD1 is a possible D gene (5 bases). The V gene lost 6 bases and the J gene lost 2 bases, with 8 bases spanning the gap. The CDR3 has 12 amino acids. Germline lookup yields CDR1 MGHDK and CDR2 SYGVNS. The CDR3 region has the DNA TGTGCCAGCAGAGACAGAACCTACGAGCAGTACTTC. It codes for CASRDRTYEQYF.

The chain carries TRBV6-4 and TRBJ2-1; D might be TRBD1 (7 bases). Germline V gene sequence: CDR1 MRHNA, CDR2 SNTAGT. V was cut by 6 bases and J by 3 bases, with 21 bases left in between. The CDR3 is made up of 17 amino acids. The DNA for the CDR3 is TGTGCCAGCAGCCTCAACCCCCCAGGGGGGCTCTACAATGAGCAGTTCTTC. It translates to CASSLNPPGGLYNEQFF.

V and J are TRBV28 and TRBJ1-4; 8 nucleotides align to TRBD1. The CDR3 has 16 residues. Trimming at V came to 5 bases and at J to 8 bases, leaving 13 bases not matched to a gene. Germline V gene lookup returns CDR1 MDHEN and CDR2 SYDVKM. CDR3 nucleotides: TGTGCCAGCAGTACAGGGGGAAGGGGTGGTGGCGAAAAACTGTTTTTT. Amino acids: CASSTGGRGGGEKLFF.

The genes are TRBV10-3 and TRBJ1-1; D remains unclear. The germline V gene encodes CDR1 ENHRY and CDR2 SYGVKD. This CDR3 is 12 amino acids long. Trimming took off 6 bases at V and 0 bases at J, with 5 bases between the two ends. Written as DNA, the CDR3 is TGTGCCATCAGCCGCCTGAACACTGAAGCTTTCTTT. As protein: CAISRLNTEAFF.

This chain connects TRBV7-9 to TRBJ2-3; D gene ambiguous. The germline CDR1 and CDR2 sequences are SEHNR and FQNEAQ (reference sequence). CDR3 length equals 18 residues. V was shortened by 1 base and J by 6 bases, with 23 bases between the two germline ends. The CDR3 is CASSLVGHPTEIRDTQYF. In DNA form, the CDR3 reads TGTGCCAGCAGCTTAGTAGGGCACCCCACGGAGATCAGGGATACGCAGTATTTT.

The rearrangement joins TRBV15 to TRBJ1-3, with D possibly TRBD1 on 6 matching bases. Germline-derived CDR1 and CDR2 are LNHNV and YYDKDF (reference sequence). This CDR3 has 17 amino acids. Between the trimmed V and J ends, which lost 3 bases and 0 bases, there was a span of 15 bases. CDR3 in DNA: TGTGCCACCAGCAGGGATGTAACAGGGATCTCTGGAAACACCATATATTTT. Translated, it gives CATSRDVTGISGNTIYF.

V is TRBV29-1 and J is TRBJ1-3; TRBD1 matches at 7 bases. Germline V gene data show CDR1 as SQVTM and CDR2 as ANQGSEA. The CDR3 sequence is 13 residues long. V lost 4 bases and J lost 0; bases outside the gene matches: 0. The CDR3 region is CSVAGGSGNTIYF. CDR3 DNA: TGCAGCGTTGCAGGGGGCTCTGGAAACACCATATATTTT.

J is TRBJ2-3 and V is TRBV10-2, with 7 bases aligning to TRBD1. The CDR3 is made up of 13 amino acids. Germline CDR1 is WSHSY and CDR2 is SAAADI. Trimming took 6 bases from V and 2 from J; bases not matched to a gene: 2. The CDR3 DNA sequence: TGCGCCAGCAGGACAGGGCTCACAGATACGCAGTATTTT. It is translated as CASRTGLTDTQYF.

CDR3 nucleotides: TGTGCCAGCAGCTTGGCCGGGGCCCCGGGCCTAAATGAAAAACTGTTTTTT. As protein: CASSLAGAPGLNEKLFF. V gene TRBV5-5 combines with J gene TRBJ1-4; perhaps TRBD1 as D (5 bases). The CDR3 runs to 17 residues. Between the trimmed V and J ends, which lost 0 bases and 5 bases, there was a span of 17 bases. Germline values: CDR1 SGHKS, CDR2 YYEKEE (reference sequence).

V is TRBV11-2 and J is TRBJ2-5; tentative D call: TRBD1 (5 bases). This CDR3 contains 16 residues. V was pared by 2 bases and J by 0 bases, with 13 bases between. CDR1 is SGHAT, CDR2 FQNNGV, per germline. This CDR3 reads CASSLIWGPYQETQYF. The CDR3 DNA reads as TGTGCCAGCAGCTTAATCTGGGGCCCGTACCAAGAGACCCAGTACTTC.

V usage is TRBV9 and J usage is TRBJ2-7; D not resolved. V shed 0 bases and J shed 4 bases, with 5 bases lying between them. Germline V gene lookup returns CDR1 SGDLS and CDR2 YYNGEE. This CDR3 has 12 residues. CDR3 loop: CASSVDSYEQYF. Written as DNA, the CDR3 is TGTGCCAGCAGCGTAGACAGTTACGAGCAGTACTTC.

The genes are TRBV2 and TRBJ2-3; TRBD2 aligns across 14 bases. Germline CDR1 reads SNHLY; CDR2 reads FYNNEI. Germline trimming cut 10 bases from V and 3 bases from J; bases unmatched to any gene: 3. This CDR3 comprises 14 residues. In DNA form, the CDR3 reads TGTGCCACGGGACTAGCGGGAGTAACAGATACGCAGTATTTT. It yields the protein CATGLAGVTDTQYF. Drawing the rest from reference TRBV2 and TRBJ2-3, the complete variable domain is EPEVTQTPSHQVTQMGQEVILRCVPISNHLYFYWYRQILGQKVEFLVSFYNNEISEKSEIFDDQFSVERPDGSNFTLKIRSTKLEDSAMYFCATGLAGVTDTQYFGPGTRLTVL.

The V and J genes are TRBV7-6 and TRBJ2-5, with 8 bases identical to TRBD1. With V trimmed by 5 bases and J by 1 base, 12 bases remained unmatched. There are 17 residues in the CDR3. Germline values: CDR1 SGHVS, CDR2 FNYEAQ. The CDR3, as DNA: TGTGCCAGCAGCCTCCATCCCCCCGGGACAGGCCAAGAGACCCAGTACTTC. It encodes CASSLHPPGTGQETQYF.

The chain links TRBV25-1 to TRBJ2-3, with D uncertain. CDR3 length: 12 residues. CDR1 and CDR2 (germline): MGHDK, SYGVNS. V lost 3 bases to trimming and J lost 2 bases, with 3 bases between them. This chain's CDR3 is CASSDNTDTQYF. For the CDR3, the DNA is TGTGCCAGCAGTGACAACACAGATACGCAGTATTTT.

V usage is TRBV11-2 and J usage is TRBJ2-7; D not certain. Per the germline V gene, CDR1 is SGHAT and CDR2 is FQNNGV. The CDR3 is 13 residues long. Trimming cost V 2 bases and J 6 bases, with 11 bases left between them. CDR3 region: CASSLSRSGEQYF. CDR3 in DNA: TGTGCCAGCAGCTTATCCAGGTCGGGCGAGCAGTACTTC.

This clone was observed once. The chain is built from TRBV10-1 and TRBJ1-5, with a tentative D call TRBD1 (6 bases). Trimming stripped 8 bases from V and 6 bases from J, with 14 bases between. The CDR3 contains 13 residues. Germline V gene lookup returns CDR1 WNHNN and CDR2 SYGVQD (reference sequence). The CDR3 spells CASAYRVGQPQHF. DNA of the CDR3: TGCGCCAGCGCCTACAGGGTAGGTCAGCCCCAGCATTTT.

The rearrangement joins TRBV7-3 to TRBJ2-7; 8 nucleotides align to TRBD2. CDR1 is SGHTA, CDR2 FQGTGA, per germline. The CDR3 is 16 amino acids. After removal of 2 bases from V and 1 base from J, the junction contained 7 bases not matched to a gene. CDR3 loop: CASSLGRREDSYEQYF. The DNA for the CDR3 is TGTGCCAGCAGCTTAGGGAGGCGGGAGGATTCCTACGAGCAGTACTTC.

DNA for the CDR3: TGTGCCAGCAGCCACGTAGCGGGAGGCCGCCTCGAGCAGTACTTC. It codes for CASSHVAGGRLEQYF. The chain combines TRBV14 with TRBJ2-7; 10 bases agree with TRBD2. The CDR3 is 15 amino acids. V lost 3 bases to trimming and J lost 6 bases; unmatched junction nucleotides: 8. Germline loops: CDR1 SGHDN, CDR2 FVKESK.

V is TRBV4-2 and J is TRBJ2-2, with TRBD2 matching 13 bases. V was pared by 0 bases and J by 3 bases, with 4 bases of the junction left unmatched. There are 18 residues in the CDR3. Germline assignment: CDR1 LGHNA and CDR2 YNFKEQ. The CDR3 coding sequence is TGTGCCAGCAGCCAAGACTACACTAGCGGGAGGGACACCGGGGAGCTGTTTTTT. Encoded protein: CASSQDYTSGRDTGELFF.

About this clone itself: Other DNA variants within this sample encode the same CDR3. DNA of the CDR3: TGTGCCAGCAGCTTCGCAGATACGCAGTATTTT. It yields the protein CASSFADTQYF. The chain combines TRBV5-6 with TRBJ2-3, with unresolved D. This CDR3 has 11 amino acids. V lost 2 bases and J lost 4, with 2 bases in between. Germline V CDR1 and CDR2: SGHDT, YYEEEE.